The 14 T cell receptor beta chains below come from one sample, sequenced in a study of technical replicates of blood from a few donors. Sequencing used immunoSEQ multiplex PCR; TCRdb keeps in-frame clones, though not all of them. The table records about 49,000 clones, roughly nine tenths of them present only once. Source material: PBMCs. The receptors derive from a human donor in good health. Some clones in this sample may be carry-over from other donors' samples.

The V gene is TRBV29-1, the J gene TRBJ1-1; 7 bases are shared with TRBD1. The V gene's germline CDR1 is SQVTM and CDR2 ANQGSEA. V lost 6 bases and J lost 1; bases outside the gene matches: 2. The CDR3 consists of 12 residues. DNA for the CDR3: TGCAGCGTCGACAGGGCGAACACTGAAGCTTTCTTT. Protein product: CSVDRANTEAFF.

The J gene is TRBJ1-1, the V gene TRBV30; D is unclear. Trimming shortened V by 4 bases and J by 8 bases, and 14 bases separated the two germline ends. The germline V gene has CDR1 GTSNPN and CDR2 SVGIG (reference sequence). The CDR3 contains 12 residues. In DNA, the CDR3 is TGTGCCTGGAATCGGGGAATCTCCGAAGCTTTCTTT. Translating gives CAWNRGISEAFF.

The chain employs TRBV7-9 and TRBJ1-6; D ambiguous. The CDR3 is 14 residues long. Germline CDR1 and CDR2: SEHNR and FQNEAQ (reference sequence). V dropped 6 bases and J dropped 9 bases, with 15 bases sitting between them. CDR3 in amino acids: CASRASAGGSPLHF. CDR3 bases: TGTGCCAGCAGGGCCTCGGCGGGAGGTTCACCCCTCCACTTT.

The chain links TRBV13 to TRBJ2-3; 7 nucleotides match TRBD2. Trimming took 4 bases from V and 3 from J; bases not matched to a gene: 10. The CDR3 is 16 amino acids. Germline V CDR1 and CDR2: PRHDT, FYEKMQ (reference sequence). CDR3 DNA sequence: TGTGCCAGCAGCTCCACTAGCGACTCGGGTACAGATACGCAGTATTTT. It is translated as CASSSTSDSGTDTQYF.

The chain is built from TRBV30 and TRBJ1-3; 8 bases are a match to TRBD1. The CDR3 has 15 residues. The V gene's germline CDR1 is GTSNPN and CDR2 SVGIG (reference sequence). V was clipped by 1 base and J by 4 bases; unmatched bases: 6. CDR3 DNA: TGTGCCTGGAGTGAGGTCGGGACAGGAGGAAACACCATATATTTT. Translated, it gives CAWSEVGTGGNTIYF. The variable domain in full, completed from reference TRBV30 and TRBJ1-3, reads SQTIHQWPATLVQPVGSPLSLECTVEGTSNPNLYWYRQAAGRGLQLLFYSVGIGQISSEVPQNLSASRPQDRQFILSSKKLLLSDSGFYLCAWSEVGTGGNTIYFGEGSWLTVV.

The chain joins TRBV7-3 to TRBJ2-1, with D possibly TRBD2 on 6 matching bases. This CDR3 is 16 amino acids long. CDR1 SGHTA and CDR2 FQGTGA come from the germline V gene. Trimming took 5 bases from V and 2 from J, leaving 16 bases between them. The CDR3 is CASSPGSGSTYNEQFF. CDR3 DNA: TGTGCCAGCAGCCCTGGTTCCGGGAGCACCTACAATGAGCAGTTCTTC.

The chain joins TRBV25-1 to TRBJ2-1; tentative D call: TRBD1 (7 bases). The CDR3 spans 15 residues. With 7 bases removed from V and 4 bases from J, the gap between germline ends came to 17 bases. Germline values: CDR1 MGHDK, CDR2 SYGVNS. The CDR3 sequence: CASTPAGQSYNEQFF. For the CDR3, the DNA is TGTGCCAGCACCCCCGCGGGACAGTCATACAATGAGCAGTTCTTC.

The V call is TRBV2, the J call TRBJ2-1; D call uncertain. The V gene lost 6 bases and the J gene lost 8 bases, with 14 bases spanning the gap. This CDR3 has 13 amino acids. Germline V gene data show CDR1 as SNHLY and CDR2 as FYNNEI. In nucleotides, the CDR3 is TGTGCCAGCAGCCAACTTACCGCCGATGAGCAGTTCTTC. Its translation: CASSQLTADEQFF.

This chain joins TRBV7-2 and TRBJ2-5; possible D gene TRBD1, 6 bases. V lost 5 bases and J lost 0, with 16 bases in between. Germline lookup yields CDR1 SGHTA and CDR2 FQGNSA. The CDR3 covers 16 residues. The CDR3 nucleotides read TGTGCCAGCAGCACAATCCCTACAGGGTACCAAGAGACCCAGTACTTC. As protein: CASSTIPTGYQETQYF.

V and J are TRBV5-1 and TRBJ2-3; no reliable D call. Per the germline V gene, CDR1 is SGHRS and CDR2 is YFSETQ. There are 12 residues in the CDR3. The V end lost 6 bases, the J end lost 3 bases, and 8 bases lay between the germline ends. CDR3 loop: CASKISTDTQYF. As DNA, the CDR3 is TGCGCCAGCAAGATCAGTACAGATACGCAGTATTTT.

V usage is TRBV5-4 and J usage is TRBJ2-7; D ambiguous. Deletions cut 4 bases from V and 1 base from J, with 15 bases between. Germline-derived CDR1 and CDR2 are SGHNT and YYREEE (reference sequence). The CDR3 spans 15 residues. The CDR3 DNA reads TGTGCCAGCAGCCCCCGTGTTAGCTCGTCCTACGAGCAGTACTTC. It translates to CASSPRVSSSYEQYF.

J is TRBJ1-2 and V is TRBV4-1, with a possible D match to TRBD1 (5 bases). This CDR3 contains 15 residues. Deletions cut 4 bases from V and 7 bases from J, with 19 bases between. Germline V gene data show CDR1 as MGHRA and CDR2 as YSYEKL. CDR3 bases: TGCGCCAGCAGCCCGACCCCGGGGGGGGTTATTGGCTACACCTTC. It specifies CASSPTPGGVIGYTF.

Note on this clone: Germline and junction disagree at one end, which may indicate a read error. This CDR3 reads CASSPGQDNSPLHF. The CDR3 nucleotides are TGTGCCAGCAGTCCGGGACAGGATAACTCACCCCTCCACTTT. The chain links TRBV6-6 to TRBJ1-6; 8 nucleotides line up with TRBD1. The CDR3 spans 14 residues. Germline loops: CDR1 MNHNY, CDR2 SVGAGI (reference sequence).

The rearrangement joins TRBV6-1 to TRBJ2-2; D not resolved. The V end was cut by 6 bases, the J end by 8 bases, with 19 bases between. The CDR3 covers 15 residues. CDR1 is MNHNS, CDR2 SASEGT, per germline. The CDR3 nucleotides read TGTGCCAGCAGCCCGGCAAGGCTAGGCGGAGGGGAGCTGTTTTTT. It is translated as CASSPARLGGGELFF.